This T cell receptor (beta chain) originates from a study of blood T cell repertoires in COVID-19. About the research overall: Acute and convalescent COVID-19 samples came from the United States, Italy and Spain. PBMCs, B-cell-depleted T cells, or T cells provided the cDNA or gDNA that made up the material.

The germline CDR1 and CDR2 sequences are SGHDN and FVKESK. The CDR3 covers 15 residues. V lost 6 bases and J 1 base, leaving 13 bases between the germline ends. Authors' processing steps: Estimated nucleated cell counts came from reference gene primer amplification. TCRdb's copy holds only in-frame clones and misses some; the assay was immunoSEQ multiplex PCR. That table supplies the V and J calls and clone size; D and trimming were determined from the DNA. The table includes around 200,000 clones, around three quarters detected once. The clonotype was recovered from a woman between 65 and 79 years old with acute or convalescent COVID-19. The gene calls are TRBV14 and TRBJ2-1; tentative D call: TRBD2 (6 bases). The sequenced material came from peripheral blood. The CDR3 reads CASSPIGGSYNEQFF. Here the CDR3 DNA reads TGTGCCAGCAGTCCTATCGGGGGTTCCTACAATGAGCAGTTCTTC. Supplemented by reference TRBV14 and TRBJ2-1, the full variable domain reads EAGVTQFPSHSVIEKGQTVTLRCDPISGHDNLYWYRRVMGKEIKFLLHFVKESKQDESGMPNNRFLAERTGGTYSTLKVQPAELEDSGVYFCASSPIGGSYNEQFFGPGTRLTVL.